This TCR beta chain is from a study of blood T cells in healthy people across ages. Germline CDR1 and CDR2: SGHTA and FQGNSA. Trimming left V 4 bases short and J 0 bases short, with 16 bases between. The CDR3 totals 17 residues. This clonotype was counted only a few times. Next came a second PCR, run for roughly 6 to 11 cycles, which used a sample-barcoded 5' primer along with a J-beta primer mix. One entry per CDR3 protein results from TCRdb running MiXCR on the 5' RACE reads. The sample includes 800,000 to 950,000 distinct CDR3 sequences, just under 30% of them seen just once. The data were also submitted as part of a second study, on T cells of mothers and their children.

Sequencing input: blood. The TCR sequence derives from a woman aged 40 to 50 in good health. The chain has TRBV7-2 and TRBJ1-5; D remains unclear. The CDR3, as DNA: TGTGCCAGCAGCTCCTCCGTTAAGTCCTATAGCAATCAGCCCCAGCATTTT. It encodes CASSSSVKSYSNQPQHF.